Each of the 19 T cell receptor beta chains below was sequenced from the same sample in a study of shared clonotypes between healthy human individuals. Some clones are missing from TCRdb's copy, which holds only in-frame ones; the method was immunoSEQ multiplex PCR. The sample has 2 million to 2.5 million clones, approximately 93% seen once. Sequencing was done on a sample of naive CD4+ T cells from PBMCs. Subset indicated: CD45RA+ positively selected. Source of these receptors: a young man in good health. Some clones in this sample may be carry-over from other donors' samples.

As to this clone: This sample includes further DNA sequences coding for the same CDR3. The gene calls are TRBV18 and TRBJ2-1, with 7 bases identical to TRBD2. Germline assignment: CDR1 KGHSH and CDR2 LQKENI. The CDR3 runs 16 residues. V shed 2 bases, J shed 1 base, and the junction held 5 bases outside the gene matches. The CDR3 DNA reads TGTGCCAGCTCACCATATGCTAGCGGATCCTACAATGAGCAGTTCTTC. Translation gives CASSPYASGSYNEQFF.

The chain links TRBV5-1 to TRBJ2-7, with D perhaps TRBD1 or TRBD2 (5 bases each). CDR1 and CDR2 (germline): SGHRS, YFSETQ. The CDR3 sequence is 15 residues long. V was shortened by 0 bases and J by 4 bases, with 14 bases between the two germline ends. The CDR3, as DNA: TGCGCCAGCAGCTTGGCCCCGGGACCACAGTACGAGCAGTACTTC. Translated, it gives CASSLAPGPQYEQYF.

This clone appeared once. This chain uses TRBV7-2 with TRBJ1-2; 7 bases match TRBD1. This CDR3 is built from 14 residues. The junction had 0 bases not matched to a gene; V was cut back by 2 bases and J by 0 bases. Germline values: CDR1 SGHTA, CDR2 FQGNSA. The CDR3 DNA reads as TGTGCCAGCAGCTTAACAGGGGCTAACTATGGCTACACCTTC. Encoded protein: CASSLTGANYGYTF.

V usage is TRBV5-1 and J usage is TRBJ1-1, with 9 positions matching TRBD1. The CDR3 is 16 amino acids. Germline trimming cut 0 bases from V and 0 bases from J; bases unmatched to any gene: 3. CDR1 and CDR2 from the germline V gene are SGHRS and YFSETQ. CDR3 sequence: CASSLVGTGLNTEAFF. Written as DNA, the CDR3 is TGCGCCAGCAGCTTGGTCGGGACAGGGCTGAACACTGAAGCTTTCTTT.

The J gene is TRBJ1-2, the V gene TRBV30; 8 bases match TRBD1. Per the germline V gene, CDR1 is GTSNPN and CDR2 is SVGIG (reference sequence). V trimming: 0 bases; J trimming: 8 bases; junction bases outside the gene matches: 8. The CDR3 is 14 residues long. CDR3 DNA: TGTGCCTGGAGTGTACCAGGGGGCGATGGGGGCTACACCTTC. This sequence encodes CAWSVPGGDGGYTF.

V and J are TRBV7-2 and TRBJ2-4, with 7 bases lining up with TRBD2. The CDR3 contains 15 residues. Germline V gene sequence: CDR1 SGHTA, CDR2 FQGNSA. With V trimmed by 4 bases and J by 8 bases, 11 bases remained unmatched. The CDR3 DNA reads TGTGCCAGCAGCTCTGGTTGGGAGGGAGCGGACATTCAGTACTTC. This translates into CASSSGWEGADIQYF.

The chain combines TRBV13 with TRBJ2-1; TRBD2 matches 13 bases. Germline V gene lookup returns CDR1 PRHDT and CDR2 FYEKMQ (reference sequence). There are 19 residues in the CDR3. V shed 5 bases and J 2 bases; nucleotides not matched to a gene: 12. This CDR3 is CASSPGLAGDERTYNEQFF. DNA of the CDR3: TGTGCCAGCAGCCCCGGACTAGCGGGAGACGAGAGAACCTACAATGAGCAGTTCTTC.

The chain employs TRBV7-6 and TRBJ2-7; D might be TRBD1 or TRBD2, each matching 6 bases. V was shortened by 5 bases and J by 4 bases, with 15 bases between the two germline ends. This CDR3 is built from 14 residues. From germline, CDR1 is SGHVS and CDR2 FNYEAQ. This CDR3 reads CASSTGRWGYEQYF. In DNA form, the CDR3 reads TGTGCCAGCAGCACAGGGAGGTGGGGGTACGAGCAGTACTTC.

This clone was recorded once. The V and J genes are TRBV5-6 and TRBJ1-5; D not resolved. The CDR3 length is 13 residues. The germline V and J ends were trimmed by 5 bases and 0 bases, with 6 bases remaining between them. Germline assignment: CDR1 SGHDT and CDR2 YYEEEE. In DNA, the CDR3 is TGTGCCAGCAGTTATTATAGCAATCAGCCCCAGCATTTT. Residues: CASSYYSNQPQHF.

The V call is TRBV19, the J call TRBJ2-7, with 9 nucleotides matching TRBD2. The CDR3 spans 15 residues. CDR1 and CDR2 from the germline V gene are LNHDA and SQIVND (reference sequence). With V trimmed by 1 base and J by 0 bases, 1 base remained unmatched. The CDR3 protein is CASSIGLAASYEQYF. The CDR3 bases are TGTGCCAGTAGTATAGGACTAGCGGCCTCCTACGAGCAGTACTTC.

The chain combines TRBV28 with TRBJ2-7; no clear D gene. V dropped 4 bases and J dropped 9 bases, with 16 bases sitting between them. CDR3 length: 13 residues. Germline V lookup: CDR1 MDHEN, CDR2 SYDVKM. In DNA form, the CDR3 reads TGTGCCAGCAGTTCGCCTCTCCCACCAGTGCAGTACTTC. The encoded protein is CASSSPLPPVQYF.

The CDR3 here is CASSQGTGNEKLFF. CDR3 DNA sequence: TGCGCCAGCAGCCAAGGGACAGGGAATGAAAAACTGTTTTTT. The chain combines TRBV5-1 with TRBJ1-4; TRBD1 matches 9 bases. V shed 4 bases, J shed 5 bases, and the junction held 3 bases outside the gene matches. Germline V gene sequence: CDR1 SGHRS, CDR2 YFSETQ. The CDR3 loop spans 14 amino acids.

This rearrangement joins TRBV7-3 to TRBJ2-1, with 11 bases lining up with TRBD2. The trim removed 4 bases at V and 10 bases at J, leaving 9 bases unmatched. CDR1 and CDR2 from the germline V gene are SGHTA and FQGTGA. The CDR3 spans 15 residues. This CDR3 is CASSSRTSGSDEQFF. CDR3 in DNA: TGTGCCAGCAGCTCGAGAACTAGCGGGAGTGACGAGCAGTTCTTC. Supplemented by reference TRBV7-3 and TRBJ2-1, the full variable domain reads GAGVSQTPSNKVTEKGKYVELRCDPISGHTALYWYRQSLGQGPEFLIYFQGTGAADDSGLPNDRFFAVRPEGSVSTLKIQRTERGDSAVYLCASSSRTSGSDEQFFGPGTRLTVL.

The gene calls are TRBV19 and TRBJ2-7; 9 bases are shared with TRBD1. CDR3 length: 14 residues. V lost 8 bases to trimming and J lost 0 bases; unmatched junction nucleotides: 5. Germline CDR1 reads LNHDA; CDR2 reads SQIVND (reference sequence). Here the CDR3 reads CASGTGGASYEQYF. CDR3 in DNA: TGTGCCAGTGGTACAGGGGGCGCCTCCTACGAGCAGTACTTC.

This clone showed up just once. V usage is TRBV11-2 and J usage is TRBJ1-2, with 7 bases matching TRBD1. Germline V gene lookup returns CDR1 SGHAT and CDR2 FQNNGV. After removal of 1 base from V and 5 bases from J, the junction contained 4 bases not matched to a gene. This CDR3 comprises 14 residues. The DNA for the CDR3 is TGTGCCAGCAGCTTAGGCGGGACAGCTTATGGCTACACCTTC. It translates to CASSLGGTAYGYTF.

This clone has a single count. This chain joins TRBV6-5 and TRBJ1-2; D is undetermined. V was trimmed by 6 bases and J by 4 bases, leaving 12 bases between them. The V gene's germline CDR1 is MNHEY and CDR2 SVGAGI. The CDR3 runs to 13 residues. CDR3 amino acids: CASSPRVVYGYTF. DNA for the CDR3: TGTGCCAGCAGCCCCCGGGTCGTCTATGGCTACACCTTC.

V is TRBV29-1 and J is TRBJ2-7; 9 bases match TRBD1. Trimming took 4 bases from V and 2 from J; bases not matched to a gene: 12. CDR1 and CDR2 from the germline V gene are SQVTM and ANQGSEA. This CDR3 contains 16 residues. The CDR3 nucleotides read TGCAGCGTTGGAGGATTTGACAGGGGGGCAACCTACGAGCAGTACTTC. This gives the protein CSVGGFDRGATYEQYF.

The chain is built from TRBV7-9 and TRBJ2-7, with 8 positions matching TRBD2. In germline, CDR1 is SEHNR, CDR2 FQNEAQ (reference sequence). The junction had 7 bases not matched to a gene; V was cut back by 3 bases and J by 0 bases. The CDR3 extends over 16 amino acids. This chain's CDR3 is CASSFTLADLSYEQYF. The CDR3 DNA reads as TGTGCCAGCAGCTTCACACTAGCGGACCTCTCCTACGAGCAGTACTTC.

CDR3 DNA: TGTGCCAGCAGTTTATTGGGGGCCCCAGATACGCAGTATTTT. It specifies CASSLLGAPDTQYF. The V gene is TRBV28, the J gene TRBJ2-3; TRBD1 might be the D (6 bases). The CDR3 runs 14 residues. The V end was cut by 1 base, the J end by 4 bases, with 9 bases between. The germline gives CDR1 MDHEN, CDR2 SYDVKM.